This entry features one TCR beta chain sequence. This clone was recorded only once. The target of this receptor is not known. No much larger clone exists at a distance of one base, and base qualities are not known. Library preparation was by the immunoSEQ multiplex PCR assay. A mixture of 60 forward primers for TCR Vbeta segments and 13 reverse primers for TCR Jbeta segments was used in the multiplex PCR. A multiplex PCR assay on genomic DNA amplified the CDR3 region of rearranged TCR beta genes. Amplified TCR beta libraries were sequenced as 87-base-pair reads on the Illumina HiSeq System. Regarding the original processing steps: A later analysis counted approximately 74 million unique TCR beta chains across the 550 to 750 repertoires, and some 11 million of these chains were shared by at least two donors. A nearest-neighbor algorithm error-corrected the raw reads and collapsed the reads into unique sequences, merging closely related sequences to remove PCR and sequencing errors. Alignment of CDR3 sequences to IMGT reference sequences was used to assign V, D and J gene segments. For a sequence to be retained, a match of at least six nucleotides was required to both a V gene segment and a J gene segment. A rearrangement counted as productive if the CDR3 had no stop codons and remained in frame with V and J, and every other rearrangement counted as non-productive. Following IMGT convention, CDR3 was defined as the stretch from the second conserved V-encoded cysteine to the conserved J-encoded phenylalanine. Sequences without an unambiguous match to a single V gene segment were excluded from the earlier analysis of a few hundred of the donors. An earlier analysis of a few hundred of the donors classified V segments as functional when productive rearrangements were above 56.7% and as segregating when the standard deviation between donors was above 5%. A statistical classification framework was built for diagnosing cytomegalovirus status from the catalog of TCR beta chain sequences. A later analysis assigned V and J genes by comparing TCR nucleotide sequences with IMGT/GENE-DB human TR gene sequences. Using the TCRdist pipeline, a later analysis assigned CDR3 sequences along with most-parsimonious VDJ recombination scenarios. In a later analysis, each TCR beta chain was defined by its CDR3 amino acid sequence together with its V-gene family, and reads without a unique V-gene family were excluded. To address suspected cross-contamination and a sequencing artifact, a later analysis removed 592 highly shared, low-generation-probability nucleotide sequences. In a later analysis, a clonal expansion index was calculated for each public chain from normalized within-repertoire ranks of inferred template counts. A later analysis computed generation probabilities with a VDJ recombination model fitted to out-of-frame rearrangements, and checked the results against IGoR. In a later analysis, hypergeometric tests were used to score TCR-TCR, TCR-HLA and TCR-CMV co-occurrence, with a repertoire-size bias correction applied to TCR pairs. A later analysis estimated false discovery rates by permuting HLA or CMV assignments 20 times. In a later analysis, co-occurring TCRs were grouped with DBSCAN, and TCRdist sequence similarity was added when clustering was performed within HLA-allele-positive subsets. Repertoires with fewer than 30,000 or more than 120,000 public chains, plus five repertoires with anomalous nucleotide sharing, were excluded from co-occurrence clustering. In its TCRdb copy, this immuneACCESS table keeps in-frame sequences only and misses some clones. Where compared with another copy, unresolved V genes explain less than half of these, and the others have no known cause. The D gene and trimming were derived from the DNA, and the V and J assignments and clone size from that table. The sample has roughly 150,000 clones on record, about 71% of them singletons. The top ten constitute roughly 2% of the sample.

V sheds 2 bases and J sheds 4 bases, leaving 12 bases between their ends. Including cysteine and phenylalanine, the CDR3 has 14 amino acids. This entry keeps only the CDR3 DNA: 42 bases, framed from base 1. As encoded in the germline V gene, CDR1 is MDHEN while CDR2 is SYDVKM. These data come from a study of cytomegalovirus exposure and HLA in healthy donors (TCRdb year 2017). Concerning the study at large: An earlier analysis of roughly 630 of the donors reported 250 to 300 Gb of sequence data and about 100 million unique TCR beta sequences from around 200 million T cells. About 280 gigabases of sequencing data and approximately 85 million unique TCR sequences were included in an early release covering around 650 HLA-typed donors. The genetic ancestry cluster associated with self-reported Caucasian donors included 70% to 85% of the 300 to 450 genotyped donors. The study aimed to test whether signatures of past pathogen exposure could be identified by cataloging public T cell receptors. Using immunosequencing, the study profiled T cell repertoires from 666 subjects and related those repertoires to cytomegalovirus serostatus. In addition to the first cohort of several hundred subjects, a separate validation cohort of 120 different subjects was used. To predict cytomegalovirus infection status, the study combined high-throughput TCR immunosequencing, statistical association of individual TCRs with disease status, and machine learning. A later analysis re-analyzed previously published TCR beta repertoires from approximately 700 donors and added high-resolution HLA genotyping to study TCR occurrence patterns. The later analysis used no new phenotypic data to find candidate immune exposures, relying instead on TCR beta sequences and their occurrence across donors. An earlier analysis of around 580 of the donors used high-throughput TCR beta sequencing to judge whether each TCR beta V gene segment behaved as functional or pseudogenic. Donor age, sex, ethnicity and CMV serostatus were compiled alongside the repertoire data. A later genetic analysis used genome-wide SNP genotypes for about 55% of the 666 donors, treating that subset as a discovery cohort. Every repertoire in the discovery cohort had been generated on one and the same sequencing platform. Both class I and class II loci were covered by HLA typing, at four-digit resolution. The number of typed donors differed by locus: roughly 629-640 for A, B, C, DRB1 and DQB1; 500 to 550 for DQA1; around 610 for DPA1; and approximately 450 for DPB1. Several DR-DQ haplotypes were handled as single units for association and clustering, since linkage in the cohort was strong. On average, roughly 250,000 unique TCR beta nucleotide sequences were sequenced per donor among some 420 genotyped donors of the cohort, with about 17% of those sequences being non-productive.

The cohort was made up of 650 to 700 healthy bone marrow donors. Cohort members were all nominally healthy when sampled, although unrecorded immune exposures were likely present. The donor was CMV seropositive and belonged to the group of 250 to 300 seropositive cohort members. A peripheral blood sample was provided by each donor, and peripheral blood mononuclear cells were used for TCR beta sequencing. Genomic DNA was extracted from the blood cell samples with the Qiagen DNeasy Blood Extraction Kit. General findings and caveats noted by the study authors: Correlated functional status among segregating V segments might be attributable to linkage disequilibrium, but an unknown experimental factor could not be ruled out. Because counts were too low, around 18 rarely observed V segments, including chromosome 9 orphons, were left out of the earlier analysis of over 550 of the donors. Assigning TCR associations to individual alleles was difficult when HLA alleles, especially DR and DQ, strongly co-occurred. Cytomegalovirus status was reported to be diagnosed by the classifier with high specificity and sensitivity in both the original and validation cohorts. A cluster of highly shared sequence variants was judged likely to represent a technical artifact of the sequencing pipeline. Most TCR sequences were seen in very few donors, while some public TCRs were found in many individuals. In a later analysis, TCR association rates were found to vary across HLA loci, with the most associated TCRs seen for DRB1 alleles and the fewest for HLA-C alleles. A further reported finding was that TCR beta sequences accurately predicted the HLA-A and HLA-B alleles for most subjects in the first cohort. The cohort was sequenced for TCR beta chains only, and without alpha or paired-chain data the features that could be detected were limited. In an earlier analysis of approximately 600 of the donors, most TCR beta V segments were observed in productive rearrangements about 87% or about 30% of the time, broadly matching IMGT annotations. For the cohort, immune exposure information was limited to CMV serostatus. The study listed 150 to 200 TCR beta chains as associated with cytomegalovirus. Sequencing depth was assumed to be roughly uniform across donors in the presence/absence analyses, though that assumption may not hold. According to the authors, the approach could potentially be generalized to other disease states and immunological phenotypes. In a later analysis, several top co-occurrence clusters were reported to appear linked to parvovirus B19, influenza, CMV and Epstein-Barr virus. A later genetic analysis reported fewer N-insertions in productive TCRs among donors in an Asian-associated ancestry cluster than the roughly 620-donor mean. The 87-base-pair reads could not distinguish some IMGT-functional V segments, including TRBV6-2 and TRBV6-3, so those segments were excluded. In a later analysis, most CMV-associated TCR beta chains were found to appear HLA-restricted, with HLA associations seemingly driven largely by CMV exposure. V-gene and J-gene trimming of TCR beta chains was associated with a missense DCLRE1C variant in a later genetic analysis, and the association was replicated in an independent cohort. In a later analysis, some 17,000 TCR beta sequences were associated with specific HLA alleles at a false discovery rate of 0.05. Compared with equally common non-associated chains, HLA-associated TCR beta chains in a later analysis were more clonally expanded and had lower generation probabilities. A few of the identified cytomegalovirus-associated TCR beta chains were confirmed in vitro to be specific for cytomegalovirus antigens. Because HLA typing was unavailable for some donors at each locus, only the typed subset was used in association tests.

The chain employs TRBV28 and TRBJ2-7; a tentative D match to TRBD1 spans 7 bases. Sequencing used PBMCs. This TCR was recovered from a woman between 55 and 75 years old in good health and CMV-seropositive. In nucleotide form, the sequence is TGTGCCAGCAGTTTACAGACAGGGAGGTACGAGCAGTACTTC. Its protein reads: CASSLQTGRYEQYF.